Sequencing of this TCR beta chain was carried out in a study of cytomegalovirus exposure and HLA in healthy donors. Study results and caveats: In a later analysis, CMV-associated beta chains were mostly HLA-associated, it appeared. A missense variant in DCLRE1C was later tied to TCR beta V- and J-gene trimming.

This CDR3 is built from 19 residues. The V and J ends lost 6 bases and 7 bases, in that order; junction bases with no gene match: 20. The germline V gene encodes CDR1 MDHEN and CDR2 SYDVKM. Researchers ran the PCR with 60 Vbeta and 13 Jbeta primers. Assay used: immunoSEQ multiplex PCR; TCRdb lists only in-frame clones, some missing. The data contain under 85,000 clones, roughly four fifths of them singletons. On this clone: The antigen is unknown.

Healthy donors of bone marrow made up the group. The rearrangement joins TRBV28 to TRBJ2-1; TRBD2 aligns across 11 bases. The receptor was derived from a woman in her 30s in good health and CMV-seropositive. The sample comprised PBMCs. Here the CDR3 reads CASSFPGLAVAGGGNEQFF. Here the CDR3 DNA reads TGTGCCAGCAGCTTCCCGGGACTAGCGGTCGCCGGCGGTGGGAATGAGCAGTTCTTC.